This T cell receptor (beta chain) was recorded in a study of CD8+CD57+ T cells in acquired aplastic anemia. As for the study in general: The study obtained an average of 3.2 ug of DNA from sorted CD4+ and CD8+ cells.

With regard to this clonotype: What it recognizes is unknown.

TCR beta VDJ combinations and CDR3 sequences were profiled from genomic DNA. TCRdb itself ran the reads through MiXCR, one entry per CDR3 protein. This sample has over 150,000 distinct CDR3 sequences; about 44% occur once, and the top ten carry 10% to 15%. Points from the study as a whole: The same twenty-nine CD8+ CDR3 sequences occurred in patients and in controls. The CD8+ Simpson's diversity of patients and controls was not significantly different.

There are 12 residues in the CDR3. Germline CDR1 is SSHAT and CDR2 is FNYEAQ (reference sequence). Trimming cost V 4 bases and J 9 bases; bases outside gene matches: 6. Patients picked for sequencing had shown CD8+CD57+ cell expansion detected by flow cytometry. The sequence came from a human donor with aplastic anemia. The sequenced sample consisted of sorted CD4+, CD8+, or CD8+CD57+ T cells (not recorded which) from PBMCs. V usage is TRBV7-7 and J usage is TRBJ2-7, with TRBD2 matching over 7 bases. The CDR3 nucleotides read TGTGCCAGCAGCTCTACCTGGGAGGGGCAGTACTTC. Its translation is CASSSTWEGQYF.